This T cell receptor (beta chain) emerged from a study of blood T cell repertoires in COVID-19. About the study: From the United States, Italy and Spain came samples of acute and convalescent COVID-19.

How the authors handled the data: Nucleated cell number was recorded as an estimate derived from reference gene primer amplification. The repertoire was sequenced with immunoSEQ multiplex PCR; TCRdb's copy has only in-frame clones and lacks some. V, J and clone size are taken as reported in that table, and D and trimming were inferred from the DNA itself. Seen here are under 300,000 clones, about 83% observed once, and the top ten hold approximately 10%. This clone was seen only once. The CDR3 consists of 15 residues. Per the germline V gene, CDR1 is LGHDT and CDR2 is YNNKEL (reference sequence). V dropped 1 base and J dropped 3; count of bases not matched to a gene: 3.

The TCR was taken from a woman aged 45 to 65 who had recovered from COVID-19. This chain joins TRBV3-1 (or the pseudogene TRBV3-2) and TRBJ1-1, with 9 positions matching TRBD1. Sequenced input: peripheral blood. The CDR3 sequence: CASSQGTGEDTEAFF. CDR3 sequence (DNA): TGTGCCAGCAGCCAAGGGACAGGGGAGGACACTGAAGCTTTCTTT.